The 21 T cell receptor beta chains below were found in one sample sequenced in a study of T cell repertoires in cytomegalovirus infection. TCRdb redid the calling of the reads with MiXCR, one entry per CDR3 protein. The sample lists approximately 470,000 distinct CDR3 sequences, approximately 40% occurring once. These TCRs' antigens remain unknown. The specimen was cultured PBMCs, collected from culture after CMV antigen stimulation. These receptor sequences come from a human donor in good health (CMV status not recorded). Some clones in this sample may be carry-over from other donors' samples.

This clonotype turned up a few times. The chain joins TRBV7-2 to TRBJ2-7, with 8 bases identical to TRBD1. Per the germline V gene, CDR1 is SGHTA and CDR2 is FQGNSA. The CDR3 runs to 14 residues. The V segment lost 1 base and the J segment 5 bases; nucleotides outside the gene matches: 4. The CDR3 DNA reads TGTGCCAGCAGCTTAGACAGGGGGGTCAACGAGCAGTACTTC. It encodes CASSLDRGVNEQYF.

V and J are TRBV19 and TRBJ2-1, with 12 bases lining up with TRBD1. The CDR3 consists of 16 residues. V lost 4 bases and J lost 2; bases outside the gene matches: 3. The germline gives CDR1 LNHDA, CDR2 SQIVND (reference sequence). For the CDR3, the DNA is TGTGCCAGTAGTACCGGGACAGGGGGCACCTACAATGAGCAGTTCTTC. Translated: CASSTGTGGTYNEQFF.

V and J are TRBV27 and TRBJ1-5; D gene uncertain. Germline CDR1 is MNHEY and CDR2 is SMNVEV (reference sequence). CDR3 size: 12 residues. Trimming removed 6 bases at V and 2 bases at J, with 5 bases between. CDR3 DNA: TGTGCCAGCAGGAACGGCAATCAGCCCCAGCATTTT. It encodes CASRNGNQPQHF.

This clonotype was seen a handful of times. This rearrangement joins TRBV5-1 to TRBJ2-4; 9 bases fit TRBD2. In germline, CDR1 is SGHRS, CDR2 YFSETQ. Unmatched junction bases numbered 10, after V lost 0 bases and J lost 6 bases. There are 17 residues in the CDR3. The CDR3 region has the DNA TGCGCCAGCAGCTTGGGGACTAGCGACAACCCCAGAAACATTCAGTACTTC. This encodes CASSLGTSDNPRNIQYF.

The chain recombines TRBV4-1 with TRBJ2-3; no clear D. CDR1 is MGHRA, CDR2 YSYEKL, per germline. The CDR3 has 15 amino acids. V was pared by 0 bases and J by 3 bases, with 10 bases between. CDR3 region: CASSQDRMGTDTQYF. CDR3 in DNA: TGCGCCAGCAGCCAAGATCGGATGGGGACAGATACGCAGTATTTT.

Only a few counts were recorded for this clonotype. The chain links TRBV11-2 to TRBJ1-1, with D perhaps matching TRBD1 (6 bases). The CDR3 runs to 15 residues. Trimming removed 2 bases at V and 4 bases at J, with 14 bases between. Germline V lookup: CDR1 SGHAT, CDR2 FQNNGV. CDR3 nucleotide sequence: TGTGCCAGCAGCTTAACAGGGACCGTACGCACTGAAGCTTTCTTT. Translated: CASSLTGTVRTEAFF.

This chain uses TRBV6-6 with TRBJ1-5; 11 bases match TRBD1. J was trimmed by 5 bases and V by 2 bases; bases with no gene match: 5. There are 16 residues in the CDR3. CDR1 is MNHNY and CDR2 is SVGAGI in the germline V gene (reference sequence). As DNA, the CDR3 is TGTGCCAGCAGTTACCCTCTGGGACAGGGGGATCAGCCCCAGCATTTT. It codes for CASSYPLGQGDQPQHF.

The V gene is TRBV7-9, the J gene TRBJ2-4; 8 bases fit TRBD2. J was trimmed by 0 bases and V by 3 bases; bases with no gene match: 7. From germline, CDR1 is SEHNR and CDR2 FQNEAQ (reference sequence). The CDR3 runs to 17 residues. The CDR3 nucleotides are TGTGCCAGCAGCTTCAGCGGGGGTGCACTAGCCAAAAACATTCAGTACTTC. Translating it yields CASSFSGGALAKNIQYF.

The V gene is TRBV28, the J gene TRBJ1-1; D gene uncertain. V was cut by 7 bases and J by 2 bases, with 20 bases left in between. CDR3 length: 16 amino acids. Germline assignment: CDR1 MDHEN and CDR2 SYDVKM. DNA of the CDR3: TGTGCCAGCAATTGGAACTCGAATGGCGAAAACACTGAAGCTTTCTTT. The encoded protein is CASNWNSNGENTEAFF.

The gene calls are TRBV27 and TRBJ2-6, with D maybe TRBD2 (6 bases). The CDR3 is 18 residues long. The ends were cut back, 1 base at V and 0 bases at J, with 13 bases in the middle. Per germline, CDR1 MNHEY and CDR2 SMNVEV (reference sequence). The CDR3 region is CASSLWGRRDSGANVLTF. CDR3 DNA: TGTGCCAGCAGTTTATGGGGCCGGAGGGACTCTGGGGCCAACGTCCTGACTTTC.

This chain joins TRBV7-2 and TRBJ2-5; tentatively, D is TRBD1 (5 bases). With 4 bases removed from V and 5 bases from J, the gap between germline ends came to 17 bases. The CDR3 runs to 15 residues. CDR1 is SGHTA and CDR2 is FQGNSA in the germline V gene. The CDR3 region has the DNA TGTGCCAGCAGCTATTGGACAACCAGAAAGGAGACCCAGTACTTC. Amino acid sequence: CASSYWTTRKETQYF.

V and J are TRBV19 and TRBJ2-3, with 8 bases matching TRBD1. Germline assignment: CDR1 LNHDA and CDR2 SQIVND (reference sequence). With V trimmed by 6 bases and J by 2 bases, 16 bases remained unmatched. There are 18 residues in the CDR3. CDR3 sequence reads: CASRGTGQVTGLTDTQYF. CDR3 sequence (DNA): TGTGCCAGTAGGGGCACGGGACAGGTAACTGGCCTCACAGATACGCAGTATTTT.

This clonotype was seen more than once but under ten times. The genes are TRBV11-2 and TRBJ2-1, with D tentatively TRBD2 (5 bases). From germline, CDR1 is SGHAT and CDR2 FQNNGV. The length of the CDR3 is 16 residues. The V gene lost 2 bases and the J gene lost 5 bases, with 16 bases spanning the gap. The CDR3 protein is CASSLTGGGRNNEQFF. As DNA, the CDR3 is TGTGCCAGCAGCTTAACGGGCGGAGGCAGGAACAATGAGCAGTTCTTC. Full variable domain (outside the CDR3, taken from reference TRBV11-2 and TRBJ2-1): EAGVAQSPRYKIIEKRQSVAFWCNPISGHATLYWYQQILGQGPKLLIQFQNNGVVDDSQLPKDRFSAERLKGVDSTLKIQPAKLEDSAVYLCASSLTGGGRNNEQFFGPGTRLTVL.

The chain joins TRBV7-6 to TRBJ2-7; possible D gene TRBD1, 6 bases. Germline CDR1 reads SGHVS; CDR2 reads FNYEAQ. V lost 3 bases to trimming and J lost 0 bases, with 12 bases between them. This CDR3 is 15 amino acids long. DNA for the CDR3: TGTGCCAGCAGCTTTTCGCAGGGGACCTCCTACGAGCAGTACTTC. Translation: CASSFSQGTSYEQYF. The full variable domain, in which reference TRBV7-6 and TRBJ2-7 provide the parts outside the CDR3, is GAGVSQSPRYKVTKRGQDVALRCDPISGHVSLYWYRQALGQGPEFLTYFNYEAQQDKSGLPNDRFSAERPEGSISTLTIQRTEQRDSAMYRCASSFSQGTSYEQYFGPGTRLTVT.

The chain has TRBV7-2 and TRBJ2-1; 9 positions agree with TRBD1. From germline, CDR1 is SGHTA and CDR2 FQGNSA. After removal of 0 bases from V and 3 bases from J, the junction contained 3 bases not matched to a gene. This CDR3 spans 16 amino acids. The CDR3 loop reads CASSLAGTGNYNEQFF. The CDR3, as DNA: TGTGCCAGCAGCTTAGCCGGGACAGGGAACTACAATGAGCAGTTCTTC.

There are many counts of this clonotype. The chain is built from TRBV7-8 and TRBJ1-2; D gene ambiguous. Trimming removed 5 bases at V and 2 bases at J, with 9 bases between. The CDR3 length is 13 residues. Germline-derived CDR1 and CDR2 are SGHVS and FQNEAQ. CDR3 DNA: TGTGCCAGCAGCGCGGATGGGAACTATGGCTACACCTTC. It codes for CASSADGNYGYTF.

The chain combines TRBV7-9 with TRBJ2-2; 7 nucleotides line up with TRBD1. The germline V gene has CDR1 SEHNR and CDR2 FQNEAQ (reference sequence). The junction had 8 bases not matched to a gene; V was cut back by 7 bases and J by 3 bases. This CDR3 comprises 15 residues. CDR3 loop: CASTLRQGDTGELFF. The CDR3 bases are TGTGCCAGCACCCTGCGCCAGGGGGACACCGGGGAGCTGTTTTTT.

This chain connects TRBV11-2 to TRBJ2-7, with 16 bases that match TRBD2. V shed 3 bases and J 2 bases; nucleotides not matched to a gene: 10. This CDR3 comprises 19 residues. Per the germline V gene, CDR1 is SGHAT and CDR2 is FQNNGV. The DNA of the CDR3 is TGTGCCAGCAGCTTCCTTGGGACTAGCGGGGGGGTTTTTCCCTACGAGCAGTACTTC. This gives the protein CASSFLGTSGGVFPYEQYF.

This chain joins TRBV7-6 and TRBJ1-5, with no clear D. The CDR3 is 17 amino acids. CDR1 is SGHVS and CDR2 is FNYEAQ in the germline V gene. The V and J ends lost 1 base and 0 bases respectively, with 13 bases between them. The CDR3 region is CASSLEFGRNSNQPQHF. The CDR3 DNA reads as TGTGCCAGCAGCTTAGAGTTCGGGCGAAATAGCAATCAGCCCCAGCATTTT. The variable domain in full, with the rest retrieved from reference TRBV7-6 and TRBJ1-5, is GAGVSQSPRYKVTKRGQDVALRCDPISGHVSLYWYRQALGQGPEFLTYFNYEAQQDKSGLPNDRFSAERPEGSISTLTIQRTEQRDSAMYRCASSLEFGRNSNQPQHFGDGTRLSIL.

The rearrangement uses TRBV11-2 and TRBJ1-2; weak D call: TRBD1 (5 bases). In germline, CDR1 is SGHAT, CDR2 FQNNGV. Trimming pared 4 bases from V and 4 bases from J, leaving 16 bases between. The CDR3 covers 15 residues. The CDR3 here is CASSSLRAGAYGYTF. DNA for the CDR3: TGTGCCAGCAGCTCCCTCAGGGCCGGCGCCTATGGCTACACCTTC.

This clonotype was counted a few times. The chain links TRBV27 to TRBJ1-5; D not certain. Germline-derived CDR1 and CDR2 are MNHEY and SMNVEV (reference sequence). This CDR3 is 13 amino acids long. V lost 3 bases and J lost 11, with 14 bases in between. The CDR3 sequence: CASSFRIDEAQHF. The DNA of the CDR3 is TGTGCCAGCAGTTTTCGGATTGACGAGGCCCAGCATTTT.